Detailed here is one TCR beta chain. Its matching antigen is unknown. Germline-derived CDR1 and CDR2 are SGHAT and FQNNGV. CDR3 length equals 14 residues. V was cut by 5 bases and J by 3 bases, with 14 bases left in between. The entry originates in a study of OX40 agonist ivuxolimab in advanced cancers. The study's findings and limits: Circulating CD4+ and CD8+ T cells showed clonal expansion by week 6 at 0.1 to 3.0 mg/kg. More expanded clones were found, on average, in CD8+ than in CD4+ T cells.

The table came from immunoSEQ multiplex PCR; TCRdb's copy has only in-frame clones and leaves some out. The table includes 80,000 to 100,000 clones, roughly 87% detected once. The chain couples TRBV11-2 to TRBJ2-7; D is unresolved. Sample: CD4+ or CD8+ T cells sorted from blood, taken in a trial of the OX40 agonist ivuxolimab. This clonotype was obtained from an adult with an advanced solid tumor such as melanoma, head and neck, liver or kidney cancer. The DNA of the CDR3 is TGTGCCAGCAGCGCTATTTTAGGGATCTACGAGCAGTACTTC. This encodes CASSAILGIYEQYF.